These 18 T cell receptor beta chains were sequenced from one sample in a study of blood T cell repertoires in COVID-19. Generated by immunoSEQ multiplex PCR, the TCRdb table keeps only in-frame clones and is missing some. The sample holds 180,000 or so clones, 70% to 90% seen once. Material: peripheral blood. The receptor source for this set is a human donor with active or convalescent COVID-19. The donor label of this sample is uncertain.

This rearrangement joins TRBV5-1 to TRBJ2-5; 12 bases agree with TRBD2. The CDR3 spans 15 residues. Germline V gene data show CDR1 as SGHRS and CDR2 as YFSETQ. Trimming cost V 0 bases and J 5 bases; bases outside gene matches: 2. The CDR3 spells CASSLAGTSGETQYF. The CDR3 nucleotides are TGCGCCAGCAGCTTGGCCGGGACTAGCGGGGAGACCCAGTACTTC.

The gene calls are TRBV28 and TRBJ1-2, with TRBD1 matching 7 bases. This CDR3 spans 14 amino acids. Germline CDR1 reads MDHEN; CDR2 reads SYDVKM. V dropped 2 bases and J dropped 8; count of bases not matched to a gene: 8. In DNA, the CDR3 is TGTGCCAGCAGTTTAGGGATAAGACAGGGAGGCTACACCTTC. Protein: CASSLGIRQGGYTF.

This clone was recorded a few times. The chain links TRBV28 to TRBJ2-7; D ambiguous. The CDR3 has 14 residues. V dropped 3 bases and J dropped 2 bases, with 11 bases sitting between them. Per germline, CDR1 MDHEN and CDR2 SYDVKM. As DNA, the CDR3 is TGTGCCAGCAGTTTCGCTGTCGGTACCTACGAGCAGTACTTC. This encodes CASSFAVGTYEQYF.

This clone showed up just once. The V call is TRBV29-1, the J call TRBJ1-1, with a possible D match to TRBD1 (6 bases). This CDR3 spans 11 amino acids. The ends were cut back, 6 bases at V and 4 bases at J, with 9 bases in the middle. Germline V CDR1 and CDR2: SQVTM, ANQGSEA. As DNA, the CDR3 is TGCAGCGTCGGCAGGGGCACTGAAGCTTTCTTT. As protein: CSVGRGTEAFF.

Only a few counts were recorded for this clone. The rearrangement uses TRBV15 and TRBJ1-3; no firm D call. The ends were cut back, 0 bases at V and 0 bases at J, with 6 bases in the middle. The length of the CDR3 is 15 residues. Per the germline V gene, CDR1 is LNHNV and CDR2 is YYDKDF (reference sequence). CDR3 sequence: CATSREGYSGNTIYF. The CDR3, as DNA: TGTGCCACCAGCAGAGAGGGCTACTCTGGAAACACCATATATTTT. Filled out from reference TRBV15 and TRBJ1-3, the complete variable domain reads DAMVIQNPRYQVTQFGKPVTLSCSQTLNHNVMYWYQQKSSQAPKLLFHYYDKDFNNEADTPDNFQSRRPNTSFCFLDIRSPGLGDTAMYLCATSREGYSGNTIYFGEGSWLTVV.

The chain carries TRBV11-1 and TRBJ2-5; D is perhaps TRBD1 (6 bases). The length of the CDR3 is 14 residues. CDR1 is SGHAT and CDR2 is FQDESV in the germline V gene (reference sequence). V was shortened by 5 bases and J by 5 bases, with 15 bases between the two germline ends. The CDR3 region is CASSPITGMETQYF. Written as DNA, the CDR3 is TGTGCCAGCAGCCCAATTACAGGGATGGAGACCCAGTACTTC.

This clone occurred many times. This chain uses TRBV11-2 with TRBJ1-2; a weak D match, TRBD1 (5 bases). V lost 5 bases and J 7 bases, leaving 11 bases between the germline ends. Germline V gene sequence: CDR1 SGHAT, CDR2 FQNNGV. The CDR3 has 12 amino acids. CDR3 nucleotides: TGTGCCAGCAGCACACAGGATTTTGGCTACACCTTC. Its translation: CASSTQDFGYTF.

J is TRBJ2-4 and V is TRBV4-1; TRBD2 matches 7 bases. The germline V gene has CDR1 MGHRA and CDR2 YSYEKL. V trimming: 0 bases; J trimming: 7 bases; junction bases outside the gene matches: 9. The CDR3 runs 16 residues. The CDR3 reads CASSQDGGGSKNIQYF. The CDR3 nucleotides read TGCGCCAGCAGCCAAGATGGGGGGGGTAGTAAGAACATTCAGTACTTC.

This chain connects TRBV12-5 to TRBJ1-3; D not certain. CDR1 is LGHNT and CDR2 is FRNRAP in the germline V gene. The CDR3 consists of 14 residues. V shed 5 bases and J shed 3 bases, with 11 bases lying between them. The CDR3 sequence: CASGPETVGNTIYF. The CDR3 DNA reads TGTGCTAGTGGTCCGGAGACTGTTGGAAACACCATATATTTT. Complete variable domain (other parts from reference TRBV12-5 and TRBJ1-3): DARVTQTPRHKVTEMGQEVTMRCQPILGHNTVFWYRQTMMQGLELLAYFRNRAPLDDSGMPKDRFSAEMPDATLATLKIQPSEPRDSAVYFCASGPETVGNTIYFGEGSWLTVV.

The DNA for the CDR3 is TGTGCCAGCAGCTCGCCGACAGGGTGGAATGAAAAACTGTTTTTT. Translation: CASSSPTGWNEKLFF. This sequence joins TRBV7-9 and TRBJ1-4; 7 nucleotides match TRBD1. V shed 4 bases, J shed 5 bases, and the junction held 7 bases outside the gene matches. This CDR3 is 15 amino acids long. In germline, CDR1 is SEHNR, CDR2 FQNEAQ (reference sequence).

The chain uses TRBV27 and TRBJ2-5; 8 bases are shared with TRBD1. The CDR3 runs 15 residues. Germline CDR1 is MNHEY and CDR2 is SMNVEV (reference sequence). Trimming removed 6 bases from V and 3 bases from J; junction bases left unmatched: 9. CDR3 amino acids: CASRGQARAEETQYF. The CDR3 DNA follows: TGTGCCAGCAGGGGACAGGCAAGAGCGGAAGAGACCCAGTACTTC.

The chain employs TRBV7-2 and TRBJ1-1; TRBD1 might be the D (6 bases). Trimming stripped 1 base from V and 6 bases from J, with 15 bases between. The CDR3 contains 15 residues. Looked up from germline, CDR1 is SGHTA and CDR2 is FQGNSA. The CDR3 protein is CASSLDGAGAPEAFF. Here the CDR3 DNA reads TGTGCCAGCAGCTTAGACGGCGCAGGGGCTCCTGAAGCTTTCTTT.

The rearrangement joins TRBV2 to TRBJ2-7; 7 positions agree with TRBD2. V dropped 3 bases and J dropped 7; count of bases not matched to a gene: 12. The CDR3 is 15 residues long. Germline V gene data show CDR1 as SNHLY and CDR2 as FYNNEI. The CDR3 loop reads CASSDHFTAGGEQYF. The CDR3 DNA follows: TGTGCCAGCAGTGACCATTTTACTGCCGGGGGGGAGCAGTACTTC.

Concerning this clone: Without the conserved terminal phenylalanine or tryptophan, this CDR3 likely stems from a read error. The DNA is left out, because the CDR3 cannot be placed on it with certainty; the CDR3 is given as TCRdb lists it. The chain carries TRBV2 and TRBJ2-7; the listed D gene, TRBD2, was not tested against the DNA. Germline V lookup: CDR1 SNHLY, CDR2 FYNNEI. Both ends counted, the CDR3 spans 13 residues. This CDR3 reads CASSEGGGLAVLS.

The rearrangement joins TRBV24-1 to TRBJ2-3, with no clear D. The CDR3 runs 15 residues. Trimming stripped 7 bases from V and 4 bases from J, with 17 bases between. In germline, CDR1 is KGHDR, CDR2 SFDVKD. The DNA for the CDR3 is TGTGCCACCAGCGACGGGTCTTACACGGCAGATACGCAGTATTTT. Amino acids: CATSDGSYTADTQYF.

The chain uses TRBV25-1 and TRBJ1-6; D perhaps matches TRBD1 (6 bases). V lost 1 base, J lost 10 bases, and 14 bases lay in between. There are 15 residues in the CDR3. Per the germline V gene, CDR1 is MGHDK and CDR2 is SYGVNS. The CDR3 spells CASSELEQGSSPLHF. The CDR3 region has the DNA TGTGCCAGCAGTGAATTAGAACAGGGAAGCTCACCCCTCCACTTT.

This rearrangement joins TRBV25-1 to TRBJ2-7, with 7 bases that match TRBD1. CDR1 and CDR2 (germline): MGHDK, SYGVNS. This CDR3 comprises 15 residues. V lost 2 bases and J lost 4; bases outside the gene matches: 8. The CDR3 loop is CASSEGAAGGYEQYF. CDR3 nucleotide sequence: TGTGCCAGCAGTGAAGGTGCGGCAGGGGGATACGAGCAGTACTTC.

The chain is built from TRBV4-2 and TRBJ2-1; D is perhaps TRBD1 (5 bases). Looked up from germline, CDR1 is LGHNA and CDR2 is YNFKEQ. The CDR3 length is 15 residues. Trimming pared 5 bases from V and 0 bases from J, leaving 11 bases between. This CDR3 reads CASSADSDSYNEQFF. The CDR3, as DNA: TGTGCCAGCAGCGCCGACAGCGACTCCTACAATGAGCAGTTCTTC.